The 26 T cell receptor beta chains below all came from one sample that was sequenced in a study of identical twins. From the 5' RACE reads, TCRdb called clonotypes with MiXCR, one entry per CDR3 protein. The table has 700,000 or so distinct CDR3 sequences, 8.5% to 9% seen once. These same records also appear under a second study, on yellow fever vaccine responses in identical twins.

The sequenced material came from PBMCs. These TCRs come from a woman between 18 and 29 years old in good health.

This clonotype was found many times. V and J are TRBV25-1 and TRBJ2-1, with TRBD1 identical over 9 bases. The CDR3 length is 15 residues. Germline V CDR1 and CDR2: MGHDK, SYGVNS. After removal of 5 bases from V and 3 bases from J, the junction contained 5 bases not matched to a gene. The CDR3 coding sequence is TGTGCCAGCAGTCCCGGGACAGGGCTCTACAATGAGCAGTTCTTC. This sequence encodes CASSPGTGLYNEQFF.

This clonotype appeared many times. V is TRBV7-9 and J is TRBJ2-3, with TRBD2 as a possible D gene (5 bases). This CDR3 has 13 amino acids. Trimming pared 8 bases from V and 3 bases from J, leaving 12 bases between. Germline lookup yields CDR1 SEHNR and CDR2 FQNEAQ (reference sequence). The CDR3 region has the DNA TGTGCCAGCGGCAGCGGCGGAACAGATACGCAGTATTTT. Protein: CASGSGGTDTQYF.

CDR3 bases: TGTGCCAGCAGGGTGGACAGGGGTCCTCTCGAATATTCACCCCTCCACTTT. This codes for CASRVDRGPLEYSPLHF. The chain is built from TRBV6-1 and TRBJ1-6; 9 bases line up with TRBD1. The germline gives CDR1 MNHNS, CDR2 SASEGT. The CDR3 has 17 amino acids. J gave up 8 bases and V 6 bases, and 14 bases lay outside the gene matches.

The V call is TRBV12-3 or TRBV12-4, the J call TRBJ2-5, with D possibly matching TRBD2 (6 bases). This CDR3 comprises 16 residues. Deletions cut 5 bases from V and 3 bases from J, with 19 bases between. For the CDR3, the DNA is TGTGCCAGCAGTCACCTAACCGGGGCTAGCGAAGAGACCCAGTACTTC. The encoded protein is CASSHLTGASEETQYF.

This clonotype was picked up many times. This rearrangement joins TRBV12-3 or TRBV12-4 to TRBJ2-5; 7 bases agree with TRBD1. Trimming cost V 5 bases and J 2 bases; bases outside gene matches: 2. The CDR3 spans 13 residues. CDR3 residues: CASSRDRQETQYF. DNA for the CDR3: TGTGCCAGCAGTCGGGACAGACAAGAGACCCAGTACTTC.

This clonotype was seen many times. The chain recombines TRBV29-1 with TRBJ1-4, with 9 bases identical to TRBD1. The germline V gene encodes CDR1 SQVTM and CDR2 ANQGSEA. Trimming cost V 7 bases and J 7 bases; bases outside gene matches: 7. The CDR3 consists of 13 residues. CDR3 DNA: TGCAGCGCCTGGACAGGGGTTGGTGAAAAACTGTTTTTT. Translation: CSAWTGVGEKLFF.

The genes are TRBV3-1 and TRBJ2-1; no reliable D call. CDR3 length: 17 residues. V was cut by 1 base and J by 8 bases, with 21 bases left in between. CDR1 LGHDT and CDR2 YNNKEL come from the germline V gene (reference sequence). Here the CDR3 reads CASSQVSGRVSNHEQFF. The CDR3 DNA reads as TGTGCCAGCAGCCAAGTTTCAGGACGGGTTAGCAACCATGAGCAGTTCTTC.

In this sample, this clonotype turned up a few times. V gene TRBV18 combines with J gene TRBJ2-3; D might be TRBD1 (5 bases). This CDR3 has 15 amino acids. Between the trimmed V and J ends, which lost 2 bases and 3 bases, there was a span of 12 bases. Germline CDR1 reads KGHSH; CDR2 reads LQKENI. CDR3: CASSPNPGFTDTQYF. The CDR3 DNA sequence: TGTGCCAGCTCACCAAATCCAGGGTTTACAGATACGCAGTATTTT.

The chain joins TRBV7-9 to TRBJ2-7; D possibly uses TRBD1 or TRBD2 (5 bases each). Germline V gives CDR1 SEHNR, CDR2 FQNEAQ (reference sequence). V was cut by 5 bases and J by 5 bases, with 13 bases left in between. CDR3 length: 13 amino acids. The CDR3 bases are TGTGCCAGCAGCCCCCGGGACCTAGACGAGCAGTACTTC. It yields the protein CASSPRDLDEQYF.

In this sample, this clonotype turned up a few times. The chain couples TRBV29-1 to TRBJ2-1; D is perhaps TRBD1 or TRBD2 (7 bases each). V lost 7 bases to trimming and J lost 0 bases, with 16 bases between them. Germline assignment: CDR1 SQVTM and CDR2 ANQGSEA. The CDR3 totals 15 residues. The CDR3 nucleotides are TGCAGCGCTCCCCGGGGGGACAGCTCCTACAATGAGCAGTTCTTC. Protein product: CSAPRGDSSYNEQFF.

The chain has TRBV15 and TRBJ2-5; D is perhaps TRBD1 or TRBD2 (5 bases each). The CDR3 is 14 residues long. Per germline, CDR1 LNHNV and CDR2 YYDKDF (reference sequence). V was shortened by 7 bases and J by 7 bases, with 19 bases between the two germline ends. In nucleotides, the CDR3 is TGTGCCACCATCCAAACCGGGACCCGACGGACCCAGTACTTC. Its translation is CATIQTGTRRTQYF.

V and J are TRBV6-2 or TRBV6-3 and TRBJ2-3; no reliable D call. The V and J ends lost 4 bases and 4 bases respectively, with 12 bases between them. Germline V CDR1 and CDR2: MNHEY, SVGEGT. CDR3 size: 14 residues. CDR3 sequence reads: CASSSTLQPDTQYF. CDR3 DNA sequence: TGTGCCAGCAGTTCTACGCTACAGCCAGATACGCAGTATTTT.

Only a few counts were recorded for this clonotype. This chain connects TRBV3-1 to TRBJ2-7; D is undetermined. CDR3 length equals 14 residues. V dropped 0 bases and J dropped 4 bases, with 10 bases sitting between them. CDR1 is LGHDT, CDR2 YNNKEL, per germline (reference sequence). CDR3 residues: CASSQDGERYEQYF. The CDR3 DNA reads TGTGCCAGCAGCCAAGATGGGGAAAGGTACGAGCAGTACTTC.

This clonotype was recorded many times. The chain recombines TRBV20-1 with TRBJ2-1, with 11 bases fitting TRBD2. Trimming at V came to 4 bases and at J to 4 bases, leaving 6 bases not matched to a gene. The CDR3 spans 15 residues. Germline V CDR1 and CDR2: DFQATT, SNEGSKA (reference sequence). CDR3 residues: CSANPGTSGYNEQFF. CDR3 sequence (DNA): TGCAGTGCTAATCCCGGGACTAGCGGATACAATGAGCAGTTCTTC.

The rearrangement links TRBV9 to TRBJ2-5; 10 bases agree with TRBD2. Germline-derived CDR1 and CDR2 are SGDLS and YYNGEE. J was trimmed by 2 bases and V by 0 bases; bases with no gene match: 7. This CDR3 contains 17 residues. CDR3 coding DNA: TGTGCCAGCAGCGTAGGGAGTAGCGGGGGGTTGCAAGAGACCCAGTACTTC. Its protein product is CASSVGSSGGLQETQYF. The variable domain in full, with the rest retrieved from reference TRBV9 and TRBJ2-5, is DSGVTQTPKHLITATGQRVTLRCSPRSGDLSVYWYQQSLDQGLQFLIQYYNGEERAKGNILERFSAQQFPDLHSELNLSSLELGDSALYFCASSVGSSGGLQETQYFGPGTRLLVL.

This clonotype showed up many times. The V and J genes are TRBV20-1 and TRBJ2-3; 8 nucleotides match TRBD2. The CDR3 covers 13 residues. After removal of 6 bases from V and 5 bases from J, the junction contained 7 bases not matched to a gene. Germline assignment: CDR1 DFQATT and CDR2 SNEGSKA (reference sequence). In DNA form, the CDR3 reads TGCAGTGCCTCGGGGGGGCAGGGAGATACGCAGTATTTT. Its protein is CSASGGQGDTQYF.

The chain carries TRBV21-1 and TRBJ2-1; the table names TRBD1, a call not compared with the DNA. TRBV21-1 is a pseudogene segment. This CDR3 is built from 17 residues. The CDR3: CASSGSGEDDRHNEQFF. The CDR3 DNA reads as TGTGCCAGCAGCGGGAGTGGAGAGGACGACAGGCACAATGAGCAGTTCTTC.

This clonotype was seen only a few times. This chain connects TRBV20-1 to TRBJ2-7; D is undetermined. V was cut by 2 bases and J by 4 bases, with 15 bases left in between. This CDR3 is built from 14 residues. Germline CDR1 reads DFQATT; CDR2 reads SNEGSKA (reference sequence). The CDR3 DNA reads TGCAGTGCTAGATCCCCTTCCCAATCATACGAGCAGTACTTC. It specifies CSARSPSQSYEQYF.

Many counts were recorded for this clonotype. The chain links TRBV29-1 to TRBJ1-5, with D possibly matching TRBD1 (5 bases). Germline V lookup: CDR1 SQVTM, CDR2 ANQGSEA. The CDR3 extends over 14 amino acids. The V end was cut by 4 bases, the J end by 7 bases, with 17 bases between. The CDR3 here is CSVGLGAGNQPQHF. CDR3 DNA: TGCAGCGTTGGGCTCGGGGCAGGGAACCAGCCCCAGCATTTT.

The V gene is TRBV12-3 or TRBV12-4, the J gene TRBJ2-3; unclear D gene. V lost 7 bases, J lost 6 bases, and 20 bases lay in between. The CDR3 is 15 amino acids. CDR3 coding DNA: TGTGCCAGCATCCGAAAACTCGACCACTGGGATACGCAGTATTTT. This translates into CASIRKLDHWDTQYF.

This clonotype came up many times. The chain uses TRBV7-8 and TRBJ2-1; D remains ambiguous. V shed 4 bases and J shed 6 bases, with 16 bases lying between them. The CDR3 covers 15 residues. Germline lookup yields CDR1 SGHVS and CDR2 FQNEAQ. The CDR3 loop is CASSWASGAFNEQFF. CDR3 sequence (DNA): TGTGCCAGCAGCTGGGCCTCGGGTGCGTTCAATGAGCAGTTCTTC.

This clonotype was detected ten times or more. The chain couples TRBV12-3 or TRBV12-4 to TRBJ2-7; weak D call: TRBD1 (6 bases). The CDR3 has 13 amino acids. The V gene lost 3 bases and the J gene lost 2 bases, with 8 bases spanning the gap. The CDR3 sequence: CASSFRQAYEQYF. The CDR3 DNA is TGTGCCAGCAGTTTTCGACAGGCCTACGAGCAGTACTTC.

This chain uses TRBV3-1 with TRBJ2-1; unclear D gene. This CDR3 is 16 amino acids long. With 1 base removed from V and 4 bases from J, the gap between germline ends came to 14 bases. Germline V gives CDR1 LGHDT, CDR2 YNNKEL (reference sequence). The CDR3 DNA is TGTGCCAGCAGCCAAGCGCCGCTAATCCTATACAATGAGCAGTTCTTC. It codes for CASSQAPLILYNEQFF.

This chain connects TRBV5-1 to TRBJ2-3; the match to TRBD2 covers 8 bases. CDR1 is SGHRS, CDR2 YFSETQ, per germline. Unmatched junction bases numbered 14, after V lost 4 bases and J lost 4 bases. This CDR3 has 17 amino acids. DNA of the CDR3: TGCGCCAGCAGCCAGACTTCGACTAGCGAGGGGGCAGATACGCAGTATTTT. Its protein product is CASSQTSTSEGADTQYF.

The sample holds a few counts of this clonotype. The chain uses TRBV2 and TRBJ2-1; TRBD2 matches 7 bases. The CDR3 sequence is 14 residues long. Trimming removed 10 bases from V and 1 base from J; junction bases left unmatched: 7. Per germline, CDR1 SNHLY and CDR2 FYNNEI. Here the CDR3 reads CATQRELSYNEQFF. The CDR3 DNA is TGTGCCACCCAGCGGGAACTATCCTACAATGAGCAGTTCTTC. Drawing the rest from reference TRBV2 and TRBJ2-1, the complete variable domain is EPEVTQTPSHQVTQMGQEVILRCVPISNHLYFYWYRQILGQKVEFLVSFYNNEISEKSEIFDDQFSVERPDGSNFTLKIRSTKLEDSAMYFCATQRELSYNEQFFGPGTRLTVL.

This clonotype occurred a few times. V gene TRBV14 combines with J gene TRBJ2-5; D remains unclear. V lost 0 bases to trimming and J lost 0 bases, with 20 bases between them. Germline-derived CDR1 and CDR2 are SGHDN and FVKESK. The CDR3 is 19 residues long. The CDR3 protein is CASSQESLRAGRNQETQYF. The CDR3 DNA reads TGTGCCAGCAGCCAAGAGAGCCTTCGGGCAGGACGGAACCAAGAGACCCAGTACTTC.